A selection of T cell receptor beta chains follows, all from one sample in a study of neurological immune-mediated disorders. TCRdb reanalysed the 5' RACE reads using MiXCR and keeps one entry per CDR3 protein. The sample holds some 50,000 distinct CDR3 sequences, roughly 17% seen once. Sequencing was performed on PBMCs. The receptors derive from a man aged 55 to 70 in good health. Both conserved end residues are part of each CDR3. A D gene is named only where the DNA matches it firmly. Rows give clone size only sometimes, using once, few, many, or a class for an expanded clone.

J gene: TRBJ1-1
V gene: TRBV6-4
clone size: many
D gene: -
CDR3 protein: CASSVEVNTEAFF
CDR3 DNA: TGTGCCAGCAGTGTAGAGGTGAACACTGAAGCTTTCTTT

J gene: TRBJ1-2
V gene: TRBV7-3
clone size: many
D gene: -
CDR3 protein: CASSPSPGSVYGYTF
CDR3 DNA: TGTGCCAGCAGCCCAAGTCCAGGAAGCGTCTATGGCTACACCTTC

J gene: TRBJ1-2
V gene: TRBV20-1
clone size: many
D gene: TRBD1
CDR3 protein: CSARDSGTGNYGYTF
CDR3 DNA: TGCAGTGCTAGGGACTCCGGGACAGGGAACTATGGCTACACCTTC

J gene: TRBJ2-1
V gene: TRBV9
clone size: many
D gene: TRBD2
CDR3 protein: CASSPRPIAGDNEQFF
CDR3 DNA: TGTGCCAGCAGCCCGCGCCCGATAGCGGGAGACAATGAGCAGTTCTTC

J gene: TRBJ2-1
V gene: TRBV20-1
clone size: many
D gene: -
CDR3 protein: CSARTGLGNEQFF
CDR3 DNA: TGCAGTGCTAGAACGGGCCTGGGGAATGAGCAGTTCTTC

J gene: TRBJ2-7
V gene: TRBV5-1
clone size: many
D gene: TRBD1
CDR3 protein: CASSLEGQGIDEQYF
CDR3 DNA: TGCGCCAGCAGCTTGGAAGGACAGGGGATCGACGAGCAGTACTTC

J gene: TRBJ2-1
V gene: TRBV28
clone size: many
D gene: -
CDR3 protein: CASRSGLKNEQFF
CDR3 DNA: TGTGCCAGCAGGTCGGGGCTCAAGAATGAGCAGTTCTTC

J gene: TRBJ2-5
V gene: TRBV7-7
clone size: -
D gene: -
CDR3 protein: CASSLGSGRVETQYF
CDR3 DNA: TGTGCTAGCAGCTTAGGGTCGGGTCGGGTTGAGACCCAGTACTTC

J gene: TRBJ2-1
V gene: TRBV12-3/TRBV12-4
clone size: many
D gene: TRBD1
CDR3 protein: CASSTTGGVEQFF
CDR3 DNA: TGTGCCAGCAGTACTACAGGGGGTGTTGAGCAGTTCTTC

J gene: TRBJ2-7
V gene: TRBV25-1
clone size: many
D gene: -
CDR3 protein: CASSEWQGGEQYF
CDR3 DNA: TGTGCCAGCAGTGAGTGGCAGGGCGGGGAGCAGTACTTC

J gene: TRBJ2-4
V gene: TRBV6-2/TRBV6-3
clone size: many
D gene: TRBD2
CDR3 protein: CASSYSTLRGSGAKNIQYF
CDR3 DNA: TGTGCCAGCAGTTACTCGACTCTTCGCGGGAGTGGGGCAAAAAACATTCAGTACTTC

J gene: TRBJ2-7
V gene: TRBV20-1
clone size: many
D gene: -
CDR3 protein: CSAMEGYEQYF
CDR3 DNA: TGCAGTGCTATGGAGGGCTACGAGCAGTACTTC

J gene: TRBJ2-1
V gene: TRBV20-1
clone size: many
D gene: -
CDR3 protein: CSARGPGIYNEQFF
CDR3 DNA: TGCAGTGCTAGAGGGCCAGGGATCTACAATGAGCAGTTCTTC

J gene: TRBJ2-1
V gene: TRBV5-1
clone size: many
D gene: TRBD2
CDR3 protein: CASSLGLRLADYNEQFF
CDR3 DNA: TGCGCCAGCAGCTTGGGCCTCAGACTAGCGGACTACAATGAGCAGTTCTTC

J gene: TRBJ1-5
V gene: TRBV5-1
clone size: many
D gene: TRBD1
CDR3 protein: CASSLTGTGPQPQHF
CDR3 DNA: TGCGCCAGCAGCTTGACCGGGACAGGACCTCAGCCCCAGCATTTT

J gene: TRBJ2-3
V gene: TRBV24-1
clone size: many
D gene: TRBD1
CDR3 protein: CATSDPGWAGTGGKDTQYF
CDR3 DNA: TGTGCCACCAGTGATCCCGGATGGGCCGGGACAGGGGGGAAGGATACGCAGTATTTT

J gene: TRBJ2-7
V gene: TRBV5-1
clone size: many
D gene: -
CDR3 protein: CVNRANSYEQYF
CDR3 DNA: TGCGTTAACAGGGCTAATTCCTACGAGCAGTACTTC

J gene: TRBJ2-1
V gene: TRBV7-6
clone size: few
D gene: -
CDR3 protein: CASSLAQRALDEQFF
CDR3 DNA: TGTGCCAGCAGCTTAGCGCAAAGGGCGCTGGATGAGCAGTTCTTC

J gene: TRBJ2-7
V gene: TRBV20-1
clone size: many
D gene: TRBD2
CDR3 protein: CSAQRLADYEQYF
CDR3 DNA: TGCAGTGCTCAACGACTAGCGGACTACGAGCAGTACTTC

J gene: TRBJ2-2
V gene: TRBV7-8
clone size: many
D gene: -
CDR3 protein: CASSLRSGTNTGELFF
CDR3 DNA: TGTGCCAGCAGCTTAAGATCAGGGACGAACACCGGGGAGCTGTTTTTT

J gene: TRBJ2-6
V gene: TRBV5-5
clone size: many
D gene: -
CDR3 protein: CASSLVGGSAGANVLTF
CDR3 DNA: TGTGCCAGCAGCTTGGTTGGAGGGAGCGCTGGGGCCAACGTCCTGACTTTC

J gene: TRBJ2-1
V gene: TRBV28
clone size: many
D gene: TRBD1
CDR3 protein: CASSFPRSGGRVNEQFF
CDR3 DNA: TGTGCCAGCAGTTTCCCCCGTTCAGGGGGCCGAGTAAATGAGCAGTTCTTC

J gene: TRBJ2-1
V gene: TRBV15
clone size: many
D gene: -
CDR3 protein: CATSRGQNEQFF
CDR3 DNA: TGTGCCACCAGCAGAGGCCAGAATGAGCAGTTCTTC

J gene: TRBJ2-2
V gene: TRBV29-1
clone size: many
D gene: TRBD1
CDR3 protein: CSVPGTANTGELFF
CDR3 DNA: TGCAGCGTTCCCGGGACAGCGAACACCGGGGAGCTGTTTTTT

J gene: TRBJ2-7
V gene: TRBV24-1
clone size: many
D gene: -
CDR3 protein: CATSDSWGAYEQYF
CDR3 DNA: TGTGCCACCAGTGATTCCTGGGGGGCCTACGAGCAGTACTTC

J gene: TRBJ2-2
V gene: TRBV2
clone size: -
D gene: -
CDR3 protein: CASSAIQGPAGELFF
CDR3 DNA: TGTGCCAGCAGTGCTATACAGGGCCCCGCCGGGGAGCTGTTTTTT

J gene: TRBJ1-2
V gene: TRBV5-1
clone size: many
D gene: -
CDR3 protein: CASSLVMGELDYGYTF
CDR3 DNA: TGCGCCAGCAGCTTGGTAATGGGGGAACTGGACTATGGCTACACCTTC

J gene: TRBJ1-1
V gene: TRBV29-1
clone size: many
D gene: -
CDR3 protein: CSVGPSQTNTEAFF
CDR3 DNA: TGCAGCGTGGGGCCATCGCAGACGAACACTGAAGCTTTCTTT

J gene: TRBJ2-7
V gene: TRBV6-1
clone size: many
D gene: TRBD1
CDR3 protein: CASSRDRGGEQYF
CDR3 DNA: TGTGCCAGCAGCCGGGACAGGGGTGGCGAGCAGTACTTC

J gene: TRBJ2-3
V gene: TRBV29-1
clone size: many
D gene: -
CDR3 protein: CSVEESRAKQYF
CDR3 DNA: TGCAGCGTTGAAGAATCTAGGGCAAAGCAGTATTTT

J gene: TRBJ2-5
V gene: TRBV6-1
clone size: few
D gene: -
CDR3 protein: CASSSNRLETQYF
CDR3 DNA: TGTGCCAGCAGTTCAAACAGACTAGAGACCCAGTACTTC

J gene: TRBJ1-2
V gene: TRBV29-1
clone size: many
D gene: -
CDR3 protein: CSVATGYGYTF
CDR3 DNA: TGCAGCGTTGCAACGGGTTATGGCTACACCTTC

J gene: TRBJ1-4
V gene: TRBV28
clone size: many
D gene: -
CDR3 protein: CASSFIGWELFF
CDR3 DNA: TGTGCCAGCAGTTTTATCGGGTGGGAACTGTTTTTT

J gene: TRBJ2-2
V gene: TRBV5-5
clone size: many
D gene: -
CDR3 protein: CASSLGAGELFF
CDR3 DNA: TGTGCCAGCAGCTTGGGGGCCGGGGAGCTGTTTTTT

J gene: TRBJ2-7
V gene: TRBV5-1
clone size: many
D gene: TRBD1
CDR3 protein: CASSGGQGAMTYEQYF
CDR3 DNA: TGCGCCAGCAGCGGAGGACAGGGGGCGATGACCTACGAGCAGTACTTC

J gene: TRBJ2-2
V gene: TRBV7-3
clone size: many
D gene: TRBD2
CDR3 protein: CASSVSGRYTGELFF
CDR3 DNA: TGTGCCAGCAGCGTTAGCGGGAGGTACACCGGGGAGCTGTTTTTT

J gene: TRBJ2-7
V gene: TRBV7-9
clone size: many
D gene: TRBD2
CDR3 protein: CASSLLGTSAEQYF
CDR3 DNA: TGTGCCAGCAGCTTACTGGGGACTAGCGCCGAGCAGTACTTC

J gene: TRBJ2-2
V gene: TRBV5-1
clone size: many
D gene: -
CDR3 protein: CASSPLRGNTGELFF
CDR3 DNA: TGCGCCAGCAGCCCCCTCAGGGGGAACACCGGGGAGCTGTTTTTT

J gene: TRBJ2-1
V gene: TRBV10-3
clone size: many
D gene: -
CDR3 protein: CAISYRGYNEQFF
CDR3 DNA: TGTGCCATCAGCTATAGGGGCTACAATGAGCAGTTCTTC

J gene: TRBJ1-2
V gene: TRBV5-1
clone size: many
D gene: -
CDR3 protein: CASSLEVAAYGYTF
CDR3 DNA: TGCGCCAGCAGCTTGGAGGTGGCAGCCTATGGCTACACCTTC

J gene: TRBJ2-1
V gene: TRBV12-3/TRBV12-4
clone size: many
D gene: -
CDR3 protein: CASSPGGTVNNEQFF
CDR3 DNA: TGTGCCAGCAGTCCGGGCGGGACGGTAAACAATGAGCAGTTCTTC

J gene: TRBJ2-1
V gene: TRBV24-1
clone size: once
D gene: -
CDR3 protein: CATSAAVEQVF
CDR3 DNA: TGTGCCACCAGTGCGGCTGTTGAGCAGGTCTTC

J gene: TRBJ2-3
V gene: TRBV20-1
clone size: many
D gene: -
CDR3 protein: CSAKGRVDTDTQYF
CDR3 DNA: TGCAGTGCTAAAGGACGGGTGGACACAGATACGCAGTATTTT

J gene: TRBJ1-4
V gene: TRBV2
clone size: many
D gene: TRBD1
CDR3 protein: CASLRDREAEKLFF
CDR3 DNA: TGTGCCAGCCTCCGGGACAGGGAAGCTGAAAAACTGTTTTTT

J gene: TRBJ2-1
V gene: TRBV10-3
clone size: many
D gene: -
CDR3 protein: CATSIGTSYNEQFF
CDR3 DNA: TGTGCCACGTCGATCGGGACCTCCTACAATGAGCAGTTCTTC

J gene: TRBJ1-4
V gene: TRBV28
clone size: many
D gene: -
CDR3 protein: CASSLDSATNEKLFF
CDR3 DNA: TGTGCCAGCAGTTTGGACAGCGCAACTAATGAAAAACTGTTTTTT

J gene: TRBJ2-1
V gene: TRBV20-1
clone size: many
D gene: TRBD2
CDR3 protein: CSVASGYNEQFF
CDR3 DNA: TGCAGTGTGGCTAGCGGCTACAATGAGCAGTTCTTC

J gene: TRBJ2-2
V gene: TRBV7-6
clone size: -
D gene: TRBD2
CDR3 protein: CASFQTSGNTNTGDLFF
CDR3 DNA: TGTGCCAGCTTCCAGACTAGCGGGAACACGAACACCGGTGATCTGTTTTTT